This T cell receptor (beta chain) comes out of a study of T cell responses to AZD1222 COVID-19 vaccine (dated by TCRdb to the early 2020s). For the study in its entirety: AZD1222 recipients given second doses at about 4 weeks or at about 12 weeks were pooled, since spike-specific TCR depth and breadth were not found to differ between the two schedules. TCR sequencing was performed for 230 to 250 trial participants, of whom 200 to 210 were given two doses of AZD1222 and 26 were given two doses of MenACWY control vaccine. Trial participants were enrolled by age into subgroups of 18-55, 56-69 and 70-plus years, and around 150, 28 and 57 TCR-sequenced participants, respectively, were included in these subgroups. Broad study findings and their caveats: Spike-specific TCR breadth and depth rose significantly after two AZD1222 doses compared with day 0 and with MenACWY recipients. The vaccine-associated CD4 TCRs covered the entire spike protein, and the dominant responses fell in regions 160-218 and 743-854. Participants were mostly white British and included more females than males, and it was suggested by the authors that clonal diversity may have been underestimated. Reportedly, close to half of the unique spike-specific TCRs recognized epitopes lying outside the regions that are mutated in the B.1.351 and B.1.1.7 variants. Conclusions about previously exposed vaccinees were limited because only a handful of AZD1222 recipients were SARS-CoV-2 seropositive at baseline. In the small 56-69-year group, the increase in depth fell short of significance, most likely because of low power. Because no day 14 peak-response samples were available, repertoires were characterized only after the peak T cell response.

The CDR3 regions of human TCRbeta chains were subjected to immunosequencing. Per the original workflow: Repertoire TCRs were matched against a reference library of SARS-CoV-2-specific TCRs generated with the MIRA antigen-specificity platform. Breadth was defined as the fraction of unique TCRs that were SARS-CoV-2-associated, and depth was defined as the fraction of total T cells that were SARS-CoV-2-associated. Using the MIRA data, every spike-specific TCR was mapped to the spike region that the TCR reacted to and assigned to either a CD4 or a CD8 class. Log10-transformed breadth and depth values were compared by one-way ANOVA with Sidak's multiple comparisons tests. The source is immuneACCESS, and TCRdb retained only in-frame sequences with V and J called. Part of the clones is not carried over; for the studies checked, unresolved V genes explain less than half of this, and the remainder is unexplained. For V, J and clone size, that table is used; D and trimming come from the DNA. A total of some 130,000 clones appear in this sample, over 65% of them only once. The leading ten clones occupy 4.1% of the sample.

The time point label, as the study defines it: baseline before first vaccination. Samples from vaccinated people were obtained from the UK trials COV001 and COV002, which included a single-blind randomized controlled phase 2/3 trial of AZD1222 (ChAdOx1 nCoV-19) in healthy adults. For TCRbeta chain sequencing, PBMC samples were collected from trial participants at day 0 and at day 28 after the second dose. Comment on this clone: It has no known antigen specificity. The input lacks base qualities; no much larger clone sits a single base away.

The cysteine opens and the phenylalanine closes a CDR3 of 13 amino acids. Of the read, only the CDR3 DNA is kept; its 39 bases are in frame from base 1. V and J lose 4 bases and 4 bases, and a span of 10 bases separates them. The germline V gene provides CDR1 SGHDN and CDR2 FVKESK. The chain was built from TRBV14 and TRBJ1-2; the D gene cannot be named for sure. The starting material was peripheral blood, obtained on day 0 of AZD1222 vaccination. This TCR was recovered from an adult in good health. The CDR3 protein is CASSLVAFYGYTF. The base sequence is TGTGCCAGCAGCCTGGTCGCCTTCTATGGCTACACCTTC. When the CDR3 is completed using the reference TRBV14 and TRBJ1-2 genes on either side, the full variable domain is EAGVTQFPSHSVIEKGQTVTLRCDPISGHDNLYWYRRVMGKEIKFLLHFVKESKQDESGMPNNRFLAERTGGTYSTLKVQPAELEDSGVYFCASSLVAFYGYTFGSGTRLTVV.